The T cell receptor (beta chain) described here comes from a study of blood T cell repertoires in COVID-19. The overall study: COVID-19 samples from acute and convalescent phases originated in the United States, Italy and Spain. From T cells, B-cell-depleted T cells, or PBMCs came the material, which was cDNA or gDNA.

In the original workflow: The assay estimated nucleated cells by amplifying reference gene primers. TCRdb's copy holds only in-frame clones and misses some; the assay was immunoSEQ multiplex PCR. V, J and clone size derive from that table, while D and trimming were established from the DNA sequence. This sample has 170,000 or so clones, with approximately 86% found just once. The V and J ends lost 5 bases and 5 bases, in that order; junction bases with no gene match: 12. The CDR3 sequence is 17 residues long. Germline V gives CDR1 MNHEY, CDR2 SMNVEV (reference sequence). The chain recombines TRBV27 with TRBJ2-2; TRBD2 aligns across 9 bases. The sample consisted of peripheral blood. The source of this sequence is a man aged 35-49 years with active or convalescent COVID-19. The CDR3 DNA reads TGTGCCAGCAGTCCTGGCTTAGCGGGGGAGACGACCGGGGAGCTGTTTTTT. Protein: CASSPGLAGETTGELFF.